This is a list of T cell receptor beta chains from one sample in a study of cytomegalovirus exposure and HLA in healthy donors. Method: immunoSEQ multiplex PCR; TCRdb's copy keeps in-frame clones and lacks some. This table has roughly 290,000 clones, over 70% appearing once. Sequenced material: PBMCs. The origin of the receptors is a girl aged 2-10 years in good health and CMV-seronegative. The CDR3 runs from the conserved cysteine through the conserved F or W.

V	J	CDR3
TRBV6-5	TRBJ1-3	CASSYAGGLGDTIYF
TRBV9	TRBJ2-5	CASSVTSRDGETQYF
TRBV9	TRBJ2-7	CASSPGYNTEQYF
TRBV4-1	TRBJ1-5	CASSHGQGGNQPQHF
TRBV12-2	TRBJ1-1	CASRFRQGDSSVVNTEAFF
TRBV9	TRBJ1-5	CASSGGTANQPQHF
TRBV5-1	TRBJ1-6	CASSLDARVPSDSANNSPLHF
TRBV28	TRBJ2-7	CASSWASGIGEQYF
TRBV2	TRBJ2-5	CASRAQGIGETQYF
TRBV7-9	TRBJ2-7	CASSFRDSFSYEQYF
TRBV9	TRBJ2-6	CASSVAGGGSTGANVLTF
TRBV6-6	TRBJ1-1	CASSPWTGEAFF
TRBV28	TRBJ2-7	CASSPGTSGRPTHF
TRBV9	TRBJ2-3	CASSVDLAADTQYF
TRBV28	TRBJ2-7	CASSWDLGRSSYEQYF
TRBV7-6	TRBJ1-1	CASSRPLGQGTNF
TRBV7-2	TRBJ2-3	CASSLELSPGDTQYF
TRBV7-2	TRBJ2-3	CASSSTGERVSLDTQYF
TRBV28	TRBJ2-7	CASSLAGGTWREQYF
TRBV15	TRBJ2-3	CATSRDPGTSVSTDTQYF
TRBV2	TRBJ1-3	CASSDDRVGSGNTIYF
TRBV29-1	TRBJ1-1	CSVPGQLNTEAFF
TRBV6-4	TRBJ1-1	CASSERVNTEAFF
TRBV9	TRBJ1-1	CASSPGIDRNTEAFF
TRBV19	-	CASSDPGTGSYEQYF
TRBV6-1	TRBJ1-5	CASREGSGTGINQPQHF
TRBV21-1	TRBJ1-6	CASSNGEQGLRGSPLHF
TRBV4-2	TRBJ1-6	CASSRRDSLNSPLHF
TRBV7-3	TRBJ2-2	CASSSGLGGTGELFF
TRBV19	TRBJ1-5	CASRGQGISNQPQHF
TRBV9	TRBJ2-7	CASSPGGGHPTF
TRBV5-1	TRBJ2-2	CASSRAAGNTGELFF
TRBV9	TRBJ1-5	CASSRTTGDSQPQHF
TRBV2	TRBJ2-7	CASSPLEQYF
TRBV4-1	TRBJ2-4	CASSPGQQHLAKNIQYF
TRBV7-9	TRBJ2-7	CASSRVQGFHEQYF
TRBV5-4	TRBJ2-1	CASSFVRTLRNEQFF
TRBV28	TRBJ2-1	CASTASGTNNEQFF
TRBV7-8	TRBJ2-1	CASSYRQANPYNEQFF
TRBV9	TRBJ2-7	CAGKLGTGVPSIPYEQYF
TRBV5-1	TRBJ2-1	CASSLRTGNYNEQFF
TRBV5-1	TRBJ1-3	CASSSGQLGNTIYF
TRBV6-1	TRBJ2-7	CASSPSGGRPYEQYF
TRBV9	TRBJ2-7	CASSATGGAYEQYF
TRBV6-5	TRBJ2-1	CASSYSRTSGGNEQFF